The text below deals with one T cell receptor beta chain. This entry belongs to a study of blood T cell repertoires in COVID-19. Turning to the study itself: Sites in the United States, Italy and Spain provided acute and convalescent COVID-19 samples. T cells, B-cell-depleted T cells, or PBMCs provided the cDNA or gDNA that served as material.

Methods used by the authors: How many nucleated cells were present was estimated from reference gene primer amplification. Using immunoSEQ multiplex PCR, the repertoire was profiled, and TCRdb retains in-frame clones only, with some absent. D and trimming come from the DNA, and the V and J calls and clone size come from that table. The data hold under 200,000 clones, with around nine tenths observed a single time. CDR3 length: 16 amino acids. Looked up from germline, CDR1 is SGHAT and CDR2 is FQNNGV. V lost 0 bases to trimming and J lost 8 bases, with 16 bases between them. This chain links TRBV11-2 with TRBJ1-4, with D tentatively TRBD1 (5 bases). The material sequenced was peripheral blood. The source of this sequence is a man aged 18 to 29 with active or convalescent COVID-19. The CDR3 nucleotides are TGTGCCAGCAGCTTAGATTCAACTACCCGGGGGGAAAAACTGTTTTTT. Translated, it gives CASSLDSTTRGEKLFF. Full variable domain (rest looked up from reference TRBV11-2 and TRBJ1-4): EAGVAQSPRYKIIEKRQSVAFWCNPISGHATLYWYQQILGQGPKLLIQFQNNGVVDDSQLPKDRFSAERLKGVDSTLKIQPAKLEDSAVYLCASSLDSTTRGEKLFFGSGTQLSVL.